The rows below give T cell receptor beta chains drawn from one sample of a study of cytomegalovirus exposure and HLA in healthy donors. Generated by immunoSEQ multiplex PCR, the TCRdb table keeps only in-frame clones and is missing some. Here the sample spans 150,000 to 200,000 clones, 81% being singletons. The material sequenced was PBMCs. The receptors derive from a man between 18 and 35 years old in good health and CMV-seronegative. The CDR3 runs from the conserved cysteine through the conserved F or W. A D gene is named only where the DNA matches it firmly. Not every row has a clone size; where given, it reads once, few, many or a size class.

cdr3_nt: TGTGCCATCAGTGAGACGATGGACAGGAGCACTGAAGCTTTCTTT; cdr3_aa: CAISETMDRSTEAFF; d_call: TRBD1; v_call: TRBV10-3; j_call: TRBJ1-1; clone_size: NA
cdr3_nt: TGTGCCAGCAGCCCGCGAGATACGCAGTATTTT; cdr3_aa: CASSPRDTQYF; d_call: NA; v_call: TRBV7-9; j_call: TRBJ2-3; clone_size: NA
cdr3_nt: TGTGCCAGCAGCTTAGGACTAGCGAAGAGCACAGATACGCAGTATTTT; cdr3_aa: CASSLGLAKSTDTQYF; d_call: TRBD2; v_call: TRBV7-3; j_call: TRBJ2-3; clone_size: once
cdr3_nt: TGTGCCAGTGGGGGCAGGGTTGGCTACACCTTC; cdr3_aa: CASGGRVGYTF; d_call: NA; v_call: TRBV9; j_call: TRBJ1-2; clone_size: few
cdr3_nt: TGTGCCAGTAGCCATCACAGGGGGCGCGGAGACACCGGGGAGCTGTTTTTT; cdr3_aa: CASSHHRGRGDTGELFF; d_call: TRBD1; v_call: TRBV19; j_call: TRBJ2-2; clone_size: NA
cdr3_nt: TGCGCCAGCAGCCAAGATTCCCTTAGGAGGGGCCCGCCTAGGGGCTACACCTTC; cdr3_aa: CASSQDSLRRGPPRGYTF; d_call: NA; v_call: TRBV4-3; j_call: TRBJ1-2; clone_size: NA
cdr3_nt: TGTGCCAGCAGCTCGGGACTAGCGGGAGTCAATGAGCAGTTCTTC; cdr3_aa: CASSSGLAGVNEQFF; d_call: TRBD2; v_call: TRBV7-3; j_call: TRBJ2-1; clone_size: NA
cdr3_nt: TGTGCCAGTAGTACGACAGGGTATGGTGAAGCTTTCTTT; cdr3_aa: CASSTTGYGEAFF; d_call: TRBD1; v_call: TRBV19; j_call: TRBJ1-1; clone_size: NA
cdr3_nt: TGCGCCAGCAGTGAGTCGACAGGGAGCTCCTACAATGAGCAGTTCTTC; cdr3_aa: CASSESTGSSYNEQFF; d_call: TRBD1; v_call: TRBV10-1; j_call: TRBJ2-1; clone_size: NA
cdr3_nt: TGTGCCAGCACGGGACAGGGGGAATCACCCCTCCACTTT; cdr3_aa: CASTGQGESPLHF; d_call: TRBD1; v_call: TRBV6-4; j_call: TRBJ1-6; clone_size: NA
cdr3_nt: TGCAGTGCTAGTCGGCGGGATGAGCAGTTCTTC; cdr3_aa: CSASRRDEQFF; d_call: NA; v_call: TRBV20-1; j_call: TRBJ2-1; clone_size: NA